The rows below give T cell receptor beta chains drawn from one sample of a study of blood T cell repertoires in COVID-19. Clones were read by immunoSEQ multiplex PCR, and TCRdb kept only the in-frame ones, dropping some. The sample contains about 360,000 clones, about 87% of which appear only once. Sequenced material: PBMCs or T cells enriched from blood (not recorded which). These receptors were taken from a man aged 25-40 years who had recovered from COVID-19. Both conserved end residues are part of each CDR3. The D gene is left open where the match is weak. Where a row states a size, it is once, few, many or the class of an expanded clone; other rows omit it.

size: .
J: TRBJ1-6
V: TRBV6-6
D: TRBD1
DNA: TGTGCCAGCAGTCAAAGTACAGGGGGATTGCCCCTCCACTTT
CDR3: CASSQSTGGLPLHF

size: .
J: TRBJ2-1
V: TRBV27
D: .
DNA: TGTGCCAGCAAATGGAGTACAAATGAGCAGTTCTTC
CDR3: CASKWSTNEQFF

size: .
J: TRBJ1-1
V: TRBV10-1
D: .
DNA: TGCGCCAGCAGTGAGTCGCAGGTGAACACTGAAGCTTTCTTT
CDR3: CASSESQVNTEAFF

size: .
J: TRBJ2-1
V: TRBV5-4
D: TRBD1
DNA: TGTGCCAGCGCCGGGAACAGGGGTATCTACAATGAGCAGTTCTTC
CDR3: CASAGNRGIYNEQFF

size: few
J: TRBJ2-1
V: TRBV18
D: .
DNA: TGTGCCAGCTCACCGGGTCTGGGGTCCGGACTCTCCTACAATGAGCAGTTCTTC
CDR3: CASSPGLGSGLSYNEQFF

size: few
J: TRBJ2-7
V: TRBV5-1
D: .
DNA: TGCGCCAGCAGCCCCATAGGGGGGGGCAACTACGAGCAGTACTTC
CDR3: CASSPIGGGNYEQYF

size: .
J: TRBJ2-5
V: TRBV2
D: .
DNA: TGTGCCAGCAGTCTGAGGCAGCAAGAGACCCAGTACTTC
CDR3: CASSLRQQETQYF

size: .
J: TRBJ1-6
V: TRBV7-9
D: .
DNA: TGTGCCAGCAGCTTAGATGGGGGGGGGAATTCACCCCTCCACTTT
CDR3: CASSLDGGGNSPLHF

size: .
J: TRBJ1-2
V: TRBV30
D: TRBD1
DNA: TGTGCCTGGAAGGACAGGGTAGGCCTGAGCCACACCTTC
CDR3: CAWKDRVGLSHTF

size: .
J: TRBJ1-5
V: TRBV6-5
D: .
DNA: TGTGCCAGCAGACCGAGGGGCGGGGTCAATCAGCCCCAGCATTTT
CDR3: CASRPRGGVNQPQHF

size: .
J: TRBJ2-5
V: TRBV15
D: .
DNA: TGTGCCACCAGCACCAGATTCGGAGGAAGACAAGAGACCCAGTACTTC
CDR3: CATSTRFGGRQETQYF

size: .
J: TRBJ2-7
V: TRBV5-1
D: .
DNA: TGCGCCAGTGGGGACAAGTTCTACGAGCAGTACTTC
CDR3: CASGDKFYEQYF

size: .
J: TRBJ1-1
V: TRBV7-8
D: .
DNA: TGTGCCAGCAGCGATCAGGGCTCGAACACTGAAGCTTTCTTT
CDR3: CASSDQGSNTEAFF

size: .
J: TRBJ1-1
V: TRBV21-1
D: .
DNA: TGTGCCACCTTTGCGGGACCAACTGAAGCTTTCTTT
CDR3: CATFAGPTEAFF

size: .
J: TRBJ1-1
V: TRBV6-1
D: TRBD1
DNA: TGTGCCTCCCGGACAGGGCCCACTGAAGCTTTCTTT
CDR3: CASRTGPTEAFF

size: few
J: TRBJ1-1
V: TRBV27
D: .
DNA: TGTGCCAGCAGTACCAGAGGGAGGGCTTTCTTT
CDR3: CASSTRGRAFF

size: .
J: TRBJ2-2
V: TRBV2
D: TRBD2
DNA: TGTGCCAGCAGCAAAGCGGGGGCGAACACCGGGGAGCTGTTTTTT
CDR3: CASSKAGANTGELFF

size: .
J: TRBJ1-3
V: TRBV13
D: TRBD1
DNA: TGTGCCAGCAGCTTCTCCCTCGGCGACAGGGACTCTGGAAACACCATATATTTT
CDR3: CASSFSLGDRDSGNTIYF

size: .
J: TRBJ1-2
V: TRBV20-1
D: .
DNA: TGCAGTGCAAACGAGCGGAATGGCTACACCTTC
CDR3: CSANERNGYTF

size: .
J: TRBJ1-1
V: TRBV21-1
D: .
DNA: TGTGCCAGCAGCAAAGCTCGGAAGATTGGGCCTGAAGCTTTCTTT
CDR3: CASSKARKIGPEAFF

size: .
J: TRBJ1-6
V: TRBV6-6
D: .
DNA: TGTGCCAGCAGGGACAGATTCAACCCCCTCCACTTT
CDR3: CASRDRFNPLHF

size: once
J: TRBJ1-1
V: TRBV12-3/TRBV12-4
D: TRBD1
DNA: TGTGCCAGCGACAGGGGTAGGACTGAAGCTTTCTTT
CDR3: CASDRGRTEAFF

size: .
J: TRBJ2-1
V: TRBV2
D: TRBD2
DNA: TGTGCCAGCAGTGAAGCGCTCTCTGCGGGGGGAATCCTTGAGCAGTTCTTC
CDR3: CASSEALSAGGILEQFF

size: .
J: TRBJ1-1
V: TRBV5-1
D: .
DNA: TGCGCCAGCAGCTACTCAGCGGCTCTGAACACTGAAGCTTTCTTT
CDR3: CASSYSAALNTEAFF

size: .
J: TRBJ1-1
V: TRBV11-2
D: .
DNA: TGTGCCAGCAGCCCAGGGAAGAACACTGAAGCTTTCTTT
CDR3: CASSPGKNTEAFF